This T cell receptor (beta chain) was captured by sequencing in a study of cytomegalovirus exposure and HLA in healthy donors. Turning to the study itself: The Caucasian-associated ancestry cluster held over 80% of a few hundred genotyped donors.

Regarding this clone: Its matching antigen is unknown.

Primers: 60 Vbeta forward and 13 Jbeta reverse. The assay was immunoSEQ multiplex PCR, and TCRdb's table has in-frame clones only and misses some. The sample contains about 150,000 clones, about 80% of which appear only once. The study, taken as a whole, reports: Altogether, 150 or so TCR beta chains were recorded as cytomegalovirus-associated. Analyses of presence/absence relied on an assumption of roughly uniform sequencing depth across donors. Later findings reportedly placed an Asian-associated ancestry cluster below the roughly 730-donor mean for N-insertions.

This CDR3 spans 15 amino acids. The V and J ends lost 2 bases and 7 bases, in that order; junction bases with no gene match: 7. Germline V gene lookup returns CDR1 SGHRS and CDR2 YFSETQ. Material: PBMCs. The origin of this receptor is a woman aged 40 to 50 in good health and CMV-seronegative. V and J are TRBV5-1 and TRBJ2-1; TRBD2 matches 9 bases. The CDR3 DNA reads as TGCGCCAGCAGCTTAGGGGGCGGGAGGGTAAATGAGCAGTTCTTC. The encoded protein is CASSLGGGRVNEQFF.